This T cell receptor beta chain derives from a study of blood T cells in healthy people across ages. CDR1 and CDR2 (germline): SGHTA, FQGNSA. The ends lost 6 bases at V and 3 bases at J; junction bases unmatched: 20. CDR3 length equals 19 residues. The authors ran a second PCR of about 6 to 11 cycles using a sample-barcoded 5' primer and a J-beta primer mix. The template-switch adaptor was a 5' adaptor with 12 random nucleotides. It tagged each cDNA molecule. In TCRdb, the 5' RACE reads were re-called with MiXCR into one record per CDR3 protein. The sample holds roughly 800,000 distinct CDR3 sequences; about 62% are singletons and the top ten take roughly 22%. A few counts support this clonotype. Donors gave approximately 9.9 milliliters of peripheral blood apiece.

The sequence was obtained from a man aged 25 to 40 in good health. V usage is TRBV7-2 and J usage is TRBJ2-1, with 7 bases matching TRBD2. The sample was blood. The CDR3 sequence is CASSPLGTRSGAHYNEQFF. In DNA form, the CDR3 reads TGTGCCAGCAGTCCCCTGGGGACTCGGAGCGGGGCCCACTACAATGAGCAGTTCTTC.